The rows below give T cell receptor beta chains drawn from one sample of a study of blood T cell repertoires in COVID-19. Produced via immunoSEQ multiplex PCR; TCRdb's table is partial and in-frame only. The table has around 320,000 clones, about 90% seen once. Specimen: PBMCs or T cells enriched from blood (not recorded which). The receptors here all came from a woman in her 50s who had been exposed to COVID-19. The CDR3 runs from the conserved cysteine through the conserved F or W. Each record gives: clone size, J gene, V gene, D gene, CDR3 protein, CDR3 DNA. D genes are given only for firm matches. Clone size is not always given. Where it is, it says once, few, many or a class for expanded clones.

.	TRBJ2-3	TRBV6-4	TRBD2	CASSATSGGPDTQYF	TGTGCCAGCAGTGCGACTAGCGGGGGCCCAGATACGCAGTATTTT
.	TRBJ1-2	TRBV2	TRBD1	CASTDRGRNYGYTF	TGTGCCAGCACAGACAGGGGGCGAAACTATGGCTACACCTTC
.	TRBJ2-1	TRBV29-1	TRBD2	CSAQSGLAGWEAYNEQFF	TGCAGCGCTCAATCGGGACTAGCGGGGTGGGAAGCCTACAATGAGCAGTTCTTC
once	TRBJ2-7	TRBV12-3/TRBV12-4	.	CASSPGYEQYF	TGTGCCAGCAGCCCAGGGTATGAGCAGTACTTC
.	TRBJ2-5	TRBV19	TRBD1	CASSVTGGETQYF	TGTGCCAGTAGTGTGACAGGGGGAGAGACCCAGTACTTC
.	TRBJ1-2	TRBV9	TRBD1	CASSEGTGVGYTF	TGTGCCAGCAGCGAGGGGACAGGGGTTGGCTACACCTTC
.	TRBJ2-7	TRBV7-8	TRBD2	CASSYVIAGGTYEQYF	TGTGCCAGCAGTTACGTTATAGCGGGGGGGACCTACGAGCAGTACTTC
.	TRBJ1-2	TRBV7-8	TRBD1	CASSFLRTGGTGGYTF	TGTGCCAGCAGCTTCCTCAGGACAGGGGGCACAGGGGGCTACACCTTC
.	TRBJ2-2	TRBV10-2	.	CASSELGGLNTGELFF	TGCGCCAGCAGTGAGTTGGGAGGTCTGAACACCGGGGAGCTGTTTTTT
.	TRBJ1-1	TRBV10-2	TRBD1	CASSSGTAEAFF	TGCGCCAGCAGCTCCGGGACAGCTGAAGCTTTCTTT
.	TRBJ2-7	TRBV19	TRBD1	CASSQSGQGWQYF	TGTGCCAGTAGTCAATCAGGACAGGGATGGCAGTACTTC
.	TRBJ1-4	TRBV7-8	.	CASSFAGGTNEKLFF	TGTGCCAGCAGCTTTGCCGGCGGGACTAATGAAAAACTGTTTTTT
.	TRBJ2-3	TRBV24-1	TRBD2	CATSDRGGATDTQYF	TGTGCCACCAGTGACCGCGGGGGGGCCACAGATACGCAGTATTTT
.	TRBJ2-3	TRBV5-1	.	CASSPDRLAPDTQYF	TGCGCCAGCAGCCCAGACAGATTGGCCCCGGATACGCAGTATTTT
.	TRBJ1-2	TRBV2	TRBD1	CASIRGDYGYTF	TGTGCCAGCATCAGGGGGGACTATGGCTACACCTTC
once	TRBJ1-5	TRBV10-3	.	CAIRGREGQPQHF	TGTGCCATCCGTGGGAGGGAGGGTCAGCCCCAGCATTTT
.	TRBJ2-5	TRBV27	.	CASSLSGFQETQYF	TGTGCCAGCAGTTTAAGCGGATTCCAAGAGACCCAGTACTTC
.	TRBJ2-5	TRBV7-7	TRBD2	CASSPTGGGKQETQYF	TGTGCTAGCAGCCCCACCGGCGGGGGTAAACAAGAGACCCAGTACTTC
once	TRBJ1-3	TRBV7-9	TRBD1	CASSYANPDRGFGNTIYF	TGTGCCAGCAGCTACGCCAACCCGGACAGGGGGTTTGGAAACACCATATATTTT
.	TRBJ1-5	TRBV6-5	TRBD1	CASKLGQGIDQPQHF	TGTGCCAGCAAACTGGGACAGGGGATTGATCAGCCCCAGCATTTT
.	TRBJ2-1	TRBV5-1	.	CASSRDTPGYNEQFF	TGCGCCAGCAGTAGGGACACTCCGGGCTACAATGAGCAGTTCTTC
.	TRBJ1-2	TRBV5-1	.	CASSQTDRVANYGYTF	TGCGCCAGCAGCCAGACTGATCGGGTAGCTAACTATGGCTACACCTTC
.	TRBJ1-2	TRBV5-1	.	CASSLAGGGAVYGYTF	TGCGCCAGCAGCTTGGCCGGTGGGGGCGCGGTGTATGGCTACACCTTC
.	TRBJ1-2	TRBV7-9	TRBD1	CASSPLQGAVMDGYTF	TGTGCCAGCAGCCCGCTACAGGGGGCGGTTATGGATGGCTACACCTTC
.	TRBJ1-2	TRBV7-9	.	CASSPTQAGGYTF	TGTGCCAGCAGCCCTACACAGGCTGGCGGCTACACCTTC
.	TRBJ2-3	TRBV5-6	TRBD2	CASSSSLAGPLTDTQYF	TGTGCCAGCAGCTCCTCACTAGCGGGGCCCCTCACAGATACGCAGTATTTT
.	TRBJ2-3	TRBV28	.	CASRPRPGGPYLSQYF	TGTGCCAGCAGACCCCGCCCCGGGGGGCCCTATCTCTCGCAGTATTTT
.	TRBJ2-7	TRBV2	TRBD1	CASKATGGYEQYF	TGTGCCAGCAAGGCGACAGGGGGCTACGAGCAGTACTTC
.	TRBJ2-6	TRBV18	TRBD1	CASSPTGTGGFSGANVLTF	TGTGCCAGCTCACCAACCGGGACAGGGGGTTTCTCTGGGGCCAACGTCCTGACTTTC
few	TRBJ2-5	TRBV5-6	.	CASSLESRGGQYF	TGTGCCAGCAGCTTGGAGTCGAGGGGAGGCCAGTACTTC
.	TRBJ1-2	TRBV18	.	CASSPPSGGNPGYTF	TGTGCCAGCTCACCACCAAGCGGGGGAAATCCTGGCTACACCTTC
.	TRBJ2-5	TRBV11-2	.	CASSLPGIQETQYF	TGTGCCAGCAGCTTGCCAGGGATACAAGAGACCCAGTACTTC
.	TRBJ1-2	TRBV6-5	.	CASSYSFAANYGYTF	TGTGCCAGCAGTTACTCGTTCGCGGCTAACTATGGCTACACCTTC
.	TRBJ1-1	TRBV19	.	CASVLSGVGTEAFF	TGTGCCAGCGTGCTGTCGGGGGTGGGCACTGAAGCTTTCTTT
.	TRBJ1-5	TRBV4-2	TRBD1	CASSQDVNRGNQPQHF	TGTGCCAGCAGCCAAGATGTGAACAGGGGAAATCAGCCCCAGCATTTT
.	TRBJ1-6	TRBV7-2	TRBD1	CASSRDSAPLHF	TGTGCCAGCAGCCGGGACAGCGCACCCCTCCACTTT